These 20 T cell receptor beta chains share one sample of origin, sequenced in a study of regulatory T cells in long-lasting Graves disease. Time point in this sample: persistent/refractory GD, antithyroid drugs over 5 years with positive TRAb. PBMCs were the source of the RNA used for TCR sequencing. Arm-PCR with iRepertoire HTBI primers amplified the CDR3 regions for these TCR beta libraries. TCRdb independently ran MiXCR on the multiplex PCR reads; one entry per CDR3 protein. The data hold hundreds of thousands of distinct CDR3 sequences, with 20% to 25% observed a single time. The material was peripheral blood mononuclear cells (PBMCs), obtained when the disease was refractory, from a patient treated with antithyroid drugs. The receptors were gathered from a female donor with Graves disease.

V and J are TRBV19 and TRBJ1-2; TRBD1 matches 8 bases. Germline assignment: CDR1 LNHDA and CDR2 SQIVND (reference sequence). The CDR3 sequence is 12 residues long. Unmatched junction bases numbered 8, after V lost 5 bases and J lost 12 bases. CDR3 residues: CASSPGTGGHTF. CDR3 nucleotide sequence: TGTGCCAGTAGTCCGGGGACAGGCGGCCACACCTTC.

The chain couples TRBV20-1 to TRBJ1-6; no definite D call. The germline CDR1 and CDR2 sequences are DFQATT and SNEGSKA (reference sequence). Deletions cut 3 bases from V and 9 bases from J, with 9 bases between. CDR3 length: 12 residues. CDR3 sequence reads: CSASRNSSPLHF. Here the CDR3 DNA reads TGCAGTGCTAGCAGAAACAGTTCACCCCTCCACTTT.

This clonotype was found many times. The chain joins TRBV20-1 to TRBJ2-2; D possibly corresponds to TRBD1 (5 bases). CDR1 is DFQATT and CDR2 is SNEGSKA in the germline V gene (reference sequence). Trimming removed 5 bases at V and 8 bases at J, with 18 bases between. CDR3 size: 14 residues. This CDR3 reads CSAHTQGTSGELFF. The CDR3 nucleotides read TGCAGTGCTCACACCCAGGGTACTTCTGGGGAGCTGTTTTTT.

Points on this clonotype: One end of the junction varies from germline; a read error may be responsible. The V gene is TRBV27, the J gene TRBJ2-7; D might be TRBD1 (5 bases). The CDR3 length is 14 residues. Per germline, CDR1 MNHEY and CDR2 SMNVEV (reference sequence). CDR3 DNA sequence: TGTGCCGGCAGTTGGGCGCAGGGTCGGAACGAGCAGTACTTC. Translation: CAGSWAQGRNEQYF.

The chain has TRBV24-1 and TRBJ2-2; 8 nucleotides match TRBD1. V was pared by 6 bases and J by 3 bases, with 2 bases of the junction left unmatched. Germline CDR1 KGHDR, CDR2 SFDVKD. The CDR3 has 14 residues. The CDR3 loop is CATSLQGDTGELFF. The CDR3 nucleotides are TGTGCCACCAGTCTACAGGGGGACACCGGGGAGCTGTTTTTT.

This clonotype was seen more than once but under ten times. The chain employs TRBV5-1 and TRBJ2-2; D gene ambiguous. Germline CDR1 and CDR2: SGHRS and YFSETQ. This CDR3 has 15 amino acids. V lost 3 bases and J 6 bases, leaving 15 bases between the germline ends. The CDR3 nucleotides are TGCGCCAGCAGCTCCCTGCTAAGTAGACCCGGGGAGCTGTTTTTT. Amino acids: CASSSLLSRPGELFF.

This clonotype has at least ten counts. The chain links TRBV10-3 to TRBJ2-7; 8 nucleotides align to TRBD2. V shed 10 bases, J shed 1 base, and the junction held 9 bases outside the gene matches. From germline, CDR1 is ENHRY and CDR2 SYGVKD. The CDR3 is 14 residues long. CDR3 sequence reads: CATAERERSYEQYF. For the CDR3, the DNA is TGTGCCACCGCTGAGCGGGAGAGGTCCTACGAGCAGTACTTC.

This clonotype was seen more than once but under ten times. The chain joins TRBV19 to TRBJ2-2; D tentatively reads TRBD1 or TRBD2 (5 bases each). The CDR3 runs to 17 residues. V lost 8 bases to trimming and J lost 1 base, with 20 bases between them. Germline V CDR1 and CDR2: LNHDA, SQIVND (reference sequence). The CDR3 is CASDNEYRGGNTGELFF. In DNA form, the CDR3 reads TGTGCCAGTGATAACGAATATCGGGGCGGGAACACCGGGGAGCTGTTTTTT.

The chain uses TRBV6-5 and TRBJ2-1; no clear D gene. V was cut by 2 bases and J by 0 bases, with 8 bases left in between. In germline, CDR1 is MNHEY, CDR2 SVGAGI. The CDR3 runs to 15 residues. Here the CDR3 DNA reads TGTGCCAGCAGTTACGCGGAGAGCTCCTACAATGAGCAGTTCTTC. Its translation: CASSYAESSYNEQFF.

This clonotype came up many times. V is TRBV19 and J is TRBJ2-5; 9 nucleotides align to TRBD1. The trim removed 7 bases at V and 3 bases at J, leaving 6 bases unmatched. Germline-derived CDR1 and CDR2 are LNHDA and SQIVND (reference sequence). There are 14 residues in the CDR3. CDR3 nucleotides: TGTGCCAGTACCCCGGGACAGGGTGAAGAGACCCAGTACTTC. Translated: CASTPGQGEETQYF.

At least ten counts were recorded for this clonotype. DNA of the CDR3: TGTGCCAGCGAAAGCGGACTAGCGGGGTTTGGGGAGCTGTTTTTT. This sequence encodes CASESGLAGFGELFF. This chain connects TRBV2 to TRBJ2-2, with 12 bases fitting TRBD2. Germline V gene lookup returns CDR1 SNHLY and CDR2 FYNNEI. The CDR3 is 15 amino acids. The trim removed 8 bases at V and 8 bases at J, leaving 9 bases unmatched.

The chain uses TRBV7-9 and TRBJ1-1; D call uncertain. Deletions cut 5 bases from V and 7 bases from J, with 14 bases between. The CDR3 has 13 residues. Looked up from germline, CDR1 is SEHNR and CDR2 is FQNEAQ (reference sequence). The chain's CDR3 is CASSGLPRGEAFF. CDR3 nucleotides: TGTGCCAGCAGCGGCCTCCCGCGAGGTGAAGCTTTCTTT.

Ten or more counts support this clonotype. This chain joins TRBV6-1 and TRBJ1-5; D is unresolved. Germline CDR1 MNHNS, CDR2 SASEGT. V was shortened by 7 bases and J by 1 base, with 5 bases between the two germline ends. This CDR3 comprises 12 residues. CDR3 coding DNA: TGTGCCAGCACCACAAGCAATCAGCCCCAGCATTTT. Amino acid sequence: CASTTSNQPQHF.

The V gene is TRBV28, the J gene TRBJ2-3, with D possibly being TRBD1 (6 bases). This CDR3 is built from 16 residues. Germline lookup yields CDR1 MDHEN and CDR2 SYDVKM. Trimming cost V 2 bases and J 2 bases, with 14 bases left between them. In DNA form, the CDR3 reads TGTGCCAGCAGTTTAAGGCAGGGGTTACACACAGATACGCAGTATTTT. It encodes CASSLRQGLHTDTQYF. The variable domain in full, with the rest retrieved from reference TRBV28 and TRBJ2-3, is DVKVTQSSRYLVKRTGEKVFLECVQDMDHENMFWYRQDPGLGLRLIYFSYDVKMKEKGDIPEGYSVSREKKERFSLILESASTNQTSMYLCASSLRQGLHTDTQYFGPGTRLTVL.

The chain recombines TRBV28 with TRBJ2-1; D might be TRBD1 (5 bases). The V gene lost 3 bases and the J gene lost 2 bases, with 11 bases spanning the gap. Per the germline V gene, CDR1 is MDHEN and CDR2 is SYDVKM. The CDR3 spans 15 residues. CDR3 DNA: TGTGCCAGCAGTTTGAACAGGCACCCCTACAATGAGCAGTTCTTC. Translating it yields CASSLNRHPYNEQFF.

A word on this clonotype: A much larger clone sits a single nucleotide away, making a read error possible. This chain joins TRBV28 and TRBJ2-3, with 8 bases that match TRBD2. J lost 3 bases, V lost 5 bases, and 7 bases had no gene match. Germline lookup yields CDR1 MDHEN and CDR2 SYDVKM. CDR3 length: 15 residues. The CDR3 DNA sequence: TGTGCCAGCAGTCCACCGGGAGGGAAGACAGATACGCAGTATTTT. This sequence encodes CASSPPGGKTDTQYF.

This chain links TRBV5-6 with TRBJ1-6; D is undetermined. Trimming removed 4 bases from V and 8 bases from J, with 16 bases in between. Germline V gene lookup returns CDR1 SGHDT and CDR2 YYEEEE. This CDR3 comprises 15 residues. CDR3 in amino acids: CASSDGTPMDSPLHF. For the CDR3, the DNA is TGTGCCAGCAGCGATGGCACTCCTATGGATTCACCCCTCCACTTT.

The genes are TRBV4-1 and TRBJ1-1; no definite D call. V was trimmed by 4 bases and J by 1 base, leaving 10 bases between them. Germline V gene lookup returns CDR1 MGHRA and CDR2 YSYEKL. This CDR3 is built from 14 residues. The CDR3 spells CASSLPLGNTEAFF. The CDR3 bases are TGCGCCAGCAGCCTCCCTCTCGGGAACACTGAAGCTTTCTTT.

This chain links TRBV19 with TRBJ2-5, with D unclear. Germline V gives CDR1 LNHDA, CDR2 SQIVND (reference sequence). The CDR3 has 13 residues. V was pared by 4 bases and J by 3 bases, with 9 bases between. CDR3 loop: CASSTSVEETQYF. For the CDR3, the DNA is TGTGCCAGTAGTACGTCAGTTGAAGAGACCCAGTACTTC.

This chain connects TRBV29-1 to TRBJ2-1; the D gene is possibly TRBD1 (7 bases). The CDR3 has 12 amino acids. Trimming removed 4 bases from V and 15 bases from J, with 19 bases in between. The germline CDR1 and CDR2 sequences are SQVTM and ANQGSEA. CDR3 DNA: TGCAGCGTTGTGCTGGGCGGGGACAGCAGGTTCTTC. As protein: CSVVLGGDSRFF.